These 26 T cell receptor beta chains were sequenced from one sample in a study of blood T cell repertoires in COVID-19 (dated by TCRdb to about 2020). The method was the immunoSEQ multiplex PCR assay. TCRdb took this table from immuneACCESS and kept in-frame rearrangements with V and J called. Such tables lack part of the clones; where checked against another copy, unresolved V genes explain under half of the gap, and the rest is unexplained. In all, the sample holds around 360,000 clones, and roughly 87% of those were seen once. Of the sample, approximately 3.1% is held by the ten largest clones. The sequencing sample was made of PBMCs or T cells enriched from blood (not recorded which). The source of these receptors is a woman in her twenties or thirties who had recovered from COVID-19.

This chain joins TRBV6-6 and TRBJ2-4; weak D call: TRBD2 (6 bases). The CDR3 loop spans 14 amino acids. V lost 5 bases and J lost 0, with 8 bases in between. The germline V gene encodes CDR1 MNHNY and CDR2 SVGAGI (reference sequence). CDR3 nucleotide sequence: TGTGCCAGCAGTGCGGGACTAGCCAAAAACATTCAGTACTTC. This translates into CASSAGLAKNIQYF.

This rearrangement joins TRBV4-2 to TRBJ2-1; TRBD2 agrees at 10 bases. The V gene's germline CDR1 is LGHNA and CDR2 YNFKEQ. The V segment lost 0 bases and the J segment 5 bases; nucleotides outside the gene matches: 4. The CDR3 has 16 residues. CDR3 bases: TGTGCCAGCAGCCAAGAAAGCGGGGGGGCCGACAATGAGCAGTTCTTC. Residues: CASSQESGGADNEQFF.

V usage is TRBV1 and J usage is TRBJ2-7; the table's D call, TRBD2, has no DNA check behind it. TRBV1 is a recognized pseudogene. CDR3 length: 16 amino acids. Here the CDR3 reads CTSPTSGGAGACEQYF. In DNA, the CDR3 is TGCACCAGCCCGACTAGCGGGGGGGCCGGCGCCTGCGAGCAGTACTTC.

This rearrangement joins TRBV7-8 to TRBJ2-7; TRBD2 matches 12 bases. With 2 bases clipped from V and 5 bases from J, the junction kept 16 bases outside the gene matches. The CDR3 extends over 19 amino acids. Germline CDR1 reads SGHVS; CDR2 reads FQNEAQ. The CDR3 region is CASSLRTPSGGASLDEQYF. The CDR3 DNA reads as TGTGCCAGCAGCTTAAGAACGCCTAGCGGGGGGGCCAGTCTAGACGAGCAGTACTTC.

The chain uses TRBV18 and TRBJ1-3, with a tentative D call TRBD1 (6 bases). V lost 2 bases and J 1 base, leaving 9 bases between the germline ends. Germline assignment: CDR1 KGHSH and CDR2 LQKENI. The CDR3 contains 15 residues. CDR3 DNA sequence: TGTGCCAGCTCACCAAACAGGGATTCTGGAAACACCATATATTTT. This codes for CASSPNRDSGNTIYF.

V gene TRBV2 combines with J gene TRBJ2-1; D unresolved. Germline V gives CDR1 SNHLY, CDR2 FYNNEI. V was clipped by 0 bases and J by 0 bases, with 9 bases between them. The CDR3 has 16 residues. CDR3 nucleotide sequence: TGTGCCAGCAGTGAAGCGCTGGGCCGCTCCTACAATGAGCAGTTCTTC. Translating it yields CASSEALGRSYNEQFF.

This chain connects TRBV19 to TRBJ1-1; D ambiguous. CDR1 LNHDA and CDR2 SQIVND come from the germline V gene (reference sequence). Trimming left V 7 bases short and J 10 bases short, with 16 bases between. CDR3 length: 12 amino acids. Written as DNA, the CDR3 is TGTGCCAGTACCACGGGGAGTTCGGTAGCTTTCTTT. It is translated as CASTTGSSVAFF.

The genes are TRBV2 and TRBJ2-7, with a weak D call TRBD1 (5 bases). The CDR3 is 17 amino acids. Germline assignment: CDR1 SNHLY and CDR2 FYNNEI. The V gene lost 7 bases and the J gene lost 2 bases, with 24 bases spanning the gap. This chain's CDR3 is CASTASSDTGVTYEQYF. In DNA form, the CDR3 reads TGTGCCAGCACCGCTTCCTCGGACACCGGAGTGACCTACGAGCAGTACTTC.

V and J are TRBV2 and TRBJ2-4; TRBD2 is a possible D gene (6 bases). Germline V gene data show CDR1 as SNHLY and CDR2 as FYNNEI. CDR3 length: 13 residues. Trimming removed 11 bases at V and 1 base at J, with 12 bases between. The CDR3, as DNA: TGTGCCGGAGGGGAACAGGCCAAAAACATTCAGTACTTC. This encodes CAGGEQAKNIQYF.

The chain is built from TRBV9 and TRBJ1-1; TRBD1 is a possible D gene (5 bases). The ends were cut back, 0 bases at V and 8 bases at J, with 8 bases in the middle. Germline V gene lookup returns CDR1 SGDLS and CDR2 YYNGEE. The CDR3 runs 12 residues. The CDR3 DNA reads TGTGCCAGCAGCGTAGAGGCAGGGGAAGCTTTCTTT. Translating gives CASSVEAGEAFF. The variable domain in full, with the rest retrieved from reference TRBV9 and TRBJ1-1, is DSGVTQTPKHLITATGQRVTLRCSPRSGDLSVYWYQQSLDQGLQFLIQYYNGEERAKGNILERFSAQQFPDLHSELNLSSLELGDSALYFCASSVEAGEAFFGQGTRLTVV.

The V call is TRBV11-2, the J call TRBJ1-4, with a possible D match to TRBD1 (5 bases). This CDR3 region has 14 residues. Germline CDR1 reads SGHAT; CDR2 reads FQNNGV. The ends were cut back, 5 bases at V and 7 bases at J, with 14 bases in the middle. This CDR3 is CASSPLGEGEKLFF. The DNA of the CDR3 is TGTGCCAGCAGCCCCTTGGGGGAGGGTGAAAAACTGTTTTTT.

The chain carries TRBV11-3 and TRBJ2-1, with 8 bases that match TRBD1. This CDR3 comprises 14 residues. V dropped 4 bases and J dropped 9; count of bases not matched to a gene: 8. Germline CDR1 and CDR2: SGHNT and YENEEA. The CDR3 loop reads CASSYSRGQVEQFF. The CDR3 DNA reads TGTGCCAGCAGCTATAGCAGGGGGCAGGTTGAGCAGTTCTTC.

The chain couples TRBV4-1 to TRBJ1-2; no clear D. The germline V gene encodes CDR1 MGHRA and CDR2 YSYEKL. The V and J ends lost 0 bases and 3 bases respectively, with 14 bases between them. The CDR3 spans 16 residues. The CDR3 protein is CASSQELSGNYYGYTF. The CDR3 DNA is TGCGCCAGCAGCCAAGAGTTGTCGGGGAACTACTATGGCTACACCTTC.

V is TRBV7-2 and J is TRBJ2-7, with D perhaps TRBD2 (7 bases). Per the germline V gene, CDR1 is SGHTA and CDR2 is FQGNSA. The V end lost 2 bases, the J end lost 3 bases, and 17 bases lay between the germline ends. The CDR3 spans 16 residues. The CDR3 protein is CASSLRGGRVNYEQYF. DNA of the CDR3: TGTGCCAGCAGCTTAAGAGGGGGGAGGGTAAACTACGAGCAGTACTTC. The variable domain in full, with the rest retrieved from reference TRBV7-2 and TRBJ2-7, is GAGVSQSPSNKVTEKGKDVELRCDPISGHTALYWYRQSLGQGLEFLIYFQGNSAPDKSGLPSDRFSAERTGGSVSTLTIQRTQQEDSAVYLCASSLRGGRVNYEQYFGPGTRLTVT.

This clone was observed a handful of times. The chain recombines TRBV29-1 with TRBJ2-5; 11 nucleotides line up with TRBD1. The germline V gene has CDR1 SQVTM and CDR2 ANQGSEA. The CDR3 spans 15 residues. Unmatched junction bases numbered 8, after V lost 5 bases and J lost 3 bases. The CDR3 DNA follows: TGCAGCGTTTGGACAGGGGGCGCGGGCAAAGAGACCCAGTACTTC. Its translation: CSVWTGGAGKETQYF.

The rearrangement joins TRBV19 to TRBJ2-6; 8 nucleotides match TRBD1. The CDR3 contains 19 residues. V shed 7 bases, J shed 0 bases, and the junction held 14 bases outside the gene matches. CDR1 and CDR2 (germline): LNHDA, SQIVND (reference sequence). The CDR3 reads CASTMGAGQAISGANVLTF. CDR3 DNA sequence: TGTGCCAGTACCATGGGGGCGGGACAGGCCATCTCTGGGGCCAACGTCCTGACTTTC.

V gene TRBV5-1 combines with J gene TRBJ2-3, with D perhaps TRBD1 (6 bases). Per germline, CDR1 SGHRS and CDR2 YFSETQ. The V end lost 1 base, the J end lost 0 bases, and 21 bases lay between the germline ends. This CDR3 is built from 19 residues. The CDR3 loop is CASSLTSLQGMGSTDTQYF. The CDR3 DNA follows: TGCGCCAGCAGCTTGACCTCATTACAGGGAATGGGGAGCACAGATACGCAGTATTTT.

The chain uses TRBV27 and TRBJ1-6; D might be TRBD1 (5 bases). The CDR3 runs 16 residues. Trimming removed 5 bases from V and 0 bases from J, with 11 bases in between. Germline V lookup: CDR1 MNHEY, CDR2 SMNVEV (reference sequence). The CDR3 region is CASSRGVSSYNSPLHF. As DNA, the CDR3 is TGTGCCAGCAGTCGGGGGGTGAGCTCCTATAATTCACCCCTCCACTTT.

The rearrangement joins TRBV28 to TRBJ2-1; 7 bases match TRBD1. CDR1 is MDHEN, CDR2 SYDVKM, per germline. The CDR3 is made up of 14 amino acids. The trim removed 5 bases at V and 9 bases at J, leaving 10 bases unmatched. The CDR3 spells CASSPGQADSEQFF. The CDR3 nucleotides are TGTGCCAGCAGTCCCGGACAGGCGGATAGTGAGCAGTTCTTC.

This clone was recorded once. This chain joins TRBV5-8 and TRBJ2-1; no clear D gene. Trimming took 5 bases from V and 10 from J, leaving 10 bases between them. This CDR3 contains 11 residues. In germline, CDR1 is SGHTS, CDR2 YDEGEE. CDR3 DNA sequence: TGTGCCAGCAGTGCCTACTACGAGCAGTTCTTC. Translated: CASSAYYEQFF.

CDR3 sequence (DNA): TGTGCCAGCAGTGCAGGTTTAGTTCAGCCCCAGCATTTT. Amino acid sequence: CASSAGLVQPQHF. The chain carries TRBV2 and TRBJ1-5; no firm D call. The CDR3 is made up of 13 amino acids. V shed 4 bases and J shed 6 bases, with 10 bases lying between them. CDR1 SNHLY and CDR2 FYNNEI come from the germline V gene.

The chain uses TRBV3-1 (or the pseudogene TRBV3-2) and TRBJ1-2; tentative D call: TRBD1 (5 bases). The V and J ends lost 4 bases and 10 bases respectively, with 22 bases between them. Germline V CDR1 and CDR2: LGHDT, YNNKEL (reference sequence). The CDR3 totals 15 residues. CDR3 residues: CASSPSAGDGVAYTF. Written as DNA, the CDR3 is TGTGCCAGCAGCCCGTCAGCGGGGGATGGGGTGGCCTACACCTTC.

V and J are TRBV6-5 and TRBJ2-7; TRBD2 might be the D (5 bases). Germline CDR1 MNHEY, CDR2 SVGAGI. Trimming removed 4 bases from V and 5 bases from J, with 12 bases in between. The CDR3 runs to 13 residues. CDR3 DNA sequence: TGTGCCAGCAGTTTTGGGGAGAGTCACGAGCAGTACTTC. Residues: CASSFGESHEQYF.

The rearrangement joins TRBV5-1 to TRBJ1-4; 7 bases are a match to TRBD1. The CDR3 covers 15 residues. Germline CDR1 reads SGHRS; CDR2 reads YFSETQ. The V gene end was trimmed by 7 bases and the J gene end by 0 bases; junction bases not matched to a gene: 6. This CDR3 reads CASRRDRPTNEKLFF. The CDR3 DNA reads TGCGCCAGCCGCCGGGACAGACCAACTAATGAAAAACTGTTTTTT.

The chain couples TRBV24-1 to TRBJ2-2; 15 bases match TRBD2. The CDR3 loop spans 18 amino acids. With V trimmed by 3 bases and J by 0 bases, 1 base remained unmatched. Germline lookup yields CDR1 KGHDR and CDR2 SFDVKD. CDR3 bases: TGTGCCACCAGTGATGGGACTAGCGGGGGGCCGAACACCGGGGAGCTGTTTTTT. Protein product: CATSDGTSGGPNTGELFF.

The chain has TRBV3-1 (or the pseudogene TRBV3-2) and TRBJ1-1; perhaps TRBD1 as D (6 bases). Trimming cost V 1 base and J 8 bases, with 11 bases left between them. CDR3 length equals 13 residues. Germline values: CDR1 LGHDT, CDR2 YNNKEL (reference sequence). The CDR3 DNA is TGTGCCAGCAGCCAAGCCATTGGGACAGAAGCTTTCTTT. It encodes CASSQAIGTEAFF.